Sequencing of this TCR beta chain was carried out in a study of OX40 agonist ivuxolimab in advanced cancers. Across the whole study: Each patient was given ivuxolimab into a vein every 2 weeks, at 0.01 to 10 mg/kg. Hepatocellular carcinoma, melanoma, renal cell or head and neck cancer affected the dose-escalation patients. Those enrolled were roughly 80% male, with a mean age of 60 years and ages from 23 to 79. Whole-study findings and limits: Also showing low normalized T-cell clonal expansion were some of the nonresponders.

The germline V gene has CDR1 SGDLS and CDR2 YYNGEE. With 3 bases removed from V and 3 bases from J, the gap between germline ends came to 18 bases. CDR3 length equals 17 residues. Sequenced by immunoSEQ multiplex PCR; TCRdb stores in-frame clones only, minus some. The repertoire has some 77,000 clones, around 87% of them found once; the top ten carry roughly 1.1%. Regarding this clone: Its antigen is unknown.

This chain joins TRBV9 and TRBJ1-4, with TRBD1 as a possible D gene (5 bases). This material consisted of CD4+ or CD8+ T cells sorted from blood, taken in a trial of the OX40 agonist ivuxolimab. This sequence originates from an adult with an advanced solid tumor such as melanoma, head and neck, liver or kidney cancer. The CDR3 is CASSAESYRSPNEKLFF. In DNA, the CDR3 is TGTGCCAGCAGCGCTGAATCCTACAGGTCCCCTAATGAAAAACTGTTTTTT.